Below, 25 T cell receptor beta chains from the same sample are listed, as sequenced in a study of T cells in tumors after PD-1 blockade. Generated by immunoSEQ multiplex PCR, the TCRdb table keeps only in-frame clones and is missing some. The sample yields approximately 50,000 clones, around 80% seen once. The material sequenced was PBMCs, taken before anti-PD-1 therapy. All receptors derive from a human donor with advanced basal cell or squamous cell carcinoma (not recorded which).

The CDR3 DNA follows: TGCGCCAGCACCCCGACAGGGGCCCCCTACGAGCAGTACTTC. Its protein product is CASTPTGAPYEQYF. The rearrangement joins TRBV5-1 to TRBJ2-7, with 8 nucleotides matching TRBD1. Germline CDR1 SGHRS, CDR2 YFSETQ. Trimming at V came to 6 bases and at J to 2 bases, leaving 7 bases not matched to a gene. This CDR3 is built from 14 residues.

This sequence joins TRBV5-1 and TRBJ2-1; no clear D gene. The V gene's germline CDR1 is SGHRS and CDR2 YFSETQ. This CDR3 contains 14 residues. The V end lost 0 bases, the J end lost 6 bases, and 10 bases lay between the germline ends. CDR3 sequence (DNA): TGCGCCAGCAGCTTGGATGTAGCCCCCAATGAGCAGTTCTTC. This gives the protein CASSLDVAPNEQFF.

V and J are TRBV12-3 or TRBV12-4 and TRBJ2-5; D possibly corresponds to TRBD1 (6 bases). This CDR3 is built from 12 residues. V lost 5 bases to trimming and J lost 4 bases, with 8 bases between them. The CDR3 DNA reads as TGTGCCAGCAGTAAAGGGGGAGAGACCCAGTACTTC. Amino acids: CASSKGGETQYF.

The chain has TRBV2 and TRBJ2-6, with a weak D call TRBD1 (5 bases). V lost 9 bases to trimming and J lost 0 bases, with 18 bases between them. The CDR3 is 17 amino acids. Germline assignment: CDR1 SNHLY and CDR2 FYNNEI. This CDR3 reads CARGRIHQGSGANVLTF. The DNA of the CDR3 is TGTGCCAGGGGGCGGATCCACCAGGGCTCTGGGGCCAACGTCCTGACTTTC. The complete variable domain, with remaining parts taken from reference TRBV2 and TRBJ2-6, reads EPEVTQTPSHQVTQMGQEVILRCVPISNHLYFYWYRQILGQKVEFLVSFYNNEISEKSEIFDDQFSVERPDGSNFTLKIRSTKLEDSAMYFCARGRIHQGSGANVLTFGAGSRLTVL.

The rearrangement uses TRBV6-5 and TRBJ2-1; 10 nucleotides line up with TRBD2. This CDR3 comprises 14 residues. Per germline, CDR1 MNHEY and CDR2 SVGAGI. Losses at the gene ends were 6 bases for V and 7 bases for J; bases not matched to a gene: 6. CDR3 loop: CASRPSGGVNEQFF. DNA of the CDR3: TGTGCCAGCAGACCAAGCGGGGGGGTGAATGAGCAGTTCTTC.

V gene TRBV5-1 combines with J gene TRBJ2-2; 11 nucleotides match TRBD2. This CDR3 contains 14 residues. Germline V gene lookup returns CDR1 SGHRS and CDR2 YFSETQ. With V trimmed by 4 bases and J by 6 bases, 2 bases remained unmatched. The CDR3 loop reads CASSVSGRAGELFF. The DNA of the CDR3 is TGCGCCAGCAGCGTTAGCGGGAGGGCCGGGGAGCTGTTTTTT. The variable domain in full, completed from reference TRBV5-1 and TRBJ2-2, reads KAGVTQTPRYLIKTRGQQVTLSCSPISGHRSVSWYQQTPGQGLQFLFEYFSETQRNKGNFPGRFSGRQFSNSRSEMNVSTLELGDSALYLCASSVSGRAGELFFGEGSRLTVL.

This clone was found once. The rearrangement links TRBV2 to TRBJ2-1; D may be TRBD2 (6 bases). CDR3 length: 16 amino acids. Germline CDR1 SNHLY, CDR2 FYNNEI. V dropped 6 bases and J dropped 3 bases, with 18 bases sitting between them. CDR3 protein: CASSDGGTGVYNEQFF. The DNA for the CDR3 is TGTGCCAGCAGCGACGGGGGAACTGGGGTCTACAATGAGCAGTTCTTC.

The CDR3 bases are TGTGCCATCCCCGGGACTAGCGGGACAAACACCGGGGAGCTGTTTTTT. Amino acids: CAIPGTSGTNTGELFF. The chain has TRBV10-3 and TRBJ2-2; TRBD2 aligns across 13 bases. This CDR3 region has 16 residues. Per germline, CDR1 ENHRY and CDR2 SYGVKD. V lost 8 bases and J lost 2; bases outside the gene matches: 5.

In nucleotides, the CDR3 is TGTGCCAGCAGTTACAAGGACGGCTACACCGGGGAGCTGTTTTTT. Residues: CASSYKDGYTGELFF. The chain joins TRBV6-5 to TRBJ2-2, with unresolved D. Germline CDR1 is MNHEY and CDR2 is SVGAGI. V was clipped by 2 bases and J by 3 bases, with 10 bases between them. The CDR3 sequence is 15 residues long.

The gene calls are TRBV5-5 and TRBJ1-4; no reliable D call. The length of the CDR3 is 13 residues. The germline V and J ends were trimmed by 0 bases and 9 bases, with 9 bases remaining between them. CDR1 and CDR2 (germline): SGHKS, YYEKEE (reference sequence). The CDR3 region has the DNA TGTGCCAGCAGCTTGGGGCCCCAGCAAAAACTGTTTTTT. Encoded protein: CASSLGPQQKLFF.

The V call is TRBV7-8, the J call TRBJ1-1; D is possibly TRBD1 (5 bases). In germline, CDR1 is SGHVS, CDR2 FQNEAQ. There are 11 residues in the CDR3. With 10 bases removed from V and 7 bases from J, the gap between germline ends came to 13 bases. The CDR3 spells CAIGLGLEAFF. CDR3 DNA sequence: TGTGCCATAGGTTTGGGGCTTGAAGCTTTCTTT. Looking up the rest from reference TRBV7-8 and TRBJ1-1 gives the full variable domain: GAGVSQSPRYKVAKRGQDVALRCDPISGHVSLFWYQQALGQGPEFLTYFQNEAQLDKSGLPSDRFFAERPEGSVSTLKIQRTQQEDSAVYLCAIGLGLEAFFGQGTRLTVV.

This chain connects TRBV7-2 to TRBJ1-1; D not certain. Germline values: CDR1 SGHTA, CDR2 FQGNSA. CDR3 size: 14 residues. The germline V and J ends were trimmed by 3 bases and 0 bases, with 8 bases remaining between them. The chain's CDR3 is CASSFAQMNTEAFF. The DNA of the CDR3 is TGTGCCAGCAGCTTCGCACAGATGAACACTGAAGCTTTCTTT.

The rearrangement links TRBV11-2 to TRBJ2-1; TRBD2 agrees at 8 bases. The CDR3 has 18 residues. V dropped 1 base and J dropped 2; count of bases not matched to a gene: 10. CDR1 is SGHAT and CDR2 is FQNNGV in the germline V gene. For the CDR3, the DNA is TGTGCCAGCAGCTTAGTTGGCGGGAGGACCTCCCCCTACAATGAGCAGTTCTTC. Its protein is CASSLVGGRTSPYNEQFF. Using reference TRBV11-2 and TRBJ2-1 for the parts outside the CDR3, the full variable domain is EAGVAQSPRYKIIEKRQSVAFWCNPISGHATLYWYQQILGQGPKLLIQFQNNGVVDDSQLPKDRFSAERLKGVDSTLKIQPAKLEDSAVYLCASSLVGGRTSPYNEQFFGPGTRLTVL.

This clone has just a few counts. CDR3 bases: TGCGCCAGCAGCTTTACAGGGGACACCGGGGAGCTGTTTTTT. It specifies CASSFTGDTGELFF. This chain uses TRBV5-1 with TRBJ2-2; TRBD1 agrees at 7 bases. Germline lookup yields CDR1 SGHRS and CDR2 YFSETQ. The CDR3 consists of 14 residues. Trimming took 2 bases from V and 3 from J; bases not matched to a gene: 1.

The chain links TRBV3-1 (or the pseudogene TRBV3-2) to TRBJ2-7; D perhaps matches TRBD2 (6 bases). V lost 2 bases, J lost 0 bases, and 14 bases lay in between. The V gene's germline CDR1 is LGHDT and CDR2 YNNKEL (reference sequence). The CDR3 runs 16 residues. CDR3 protein: CASSQSGLLSSYEQYF. As DNA, the CDR3 is TGTGCCAGCAGCCAATCGGGACTCCTGAGCTCCTACGAGCAGTACTTC.

This clone showed up just a few times. The chain joins TRBV28 to TRBJ1-4; D gene uncertain. The CDR3 totals 11 residues. V shed 2 bases and J shed 5 bases, with 0 bases lying between them. Per germline, CDR1 MDHEN and CDR2 SYDVKM. The CDR3 DNA sequence: TGTGCCAGCAGTTTAAATGAAAAACTGTTTTTT. Protein sequence: CASSLNEKLFF.

The chain employs TRBV5-4 and TRBJ2-2; no clear D gene. The CDR3 is 15 amino acids. The germline V gene encodes CDR1 SGHNT and CDR2 YYREEE (reference sequence). The V end lost 0 bases, the J end lost 0 bases, and 6 bases lay between the germline ends. Written as DNA, the CDR3 is TGTGCCAGCAGCTTGGTTCACACGAACACCGGGGAGCTGTTTTTT. Translating it yields CASSLVHTNTGELFF.

This clone was counted once. The J gene is TRBJ2-5, the V gene TRBV2; D ambiguous. V was trimmed by 4 bases and J by 1 base, leaving 10 bases between them. The CDR3 totals 14 residues. Germline assignment: CDR1 SNHLY and CDR2 FYNNEI. DNA for the CDR3: TGTGCCAGCAGTGTGTGGCCGAGCCAAGAGACCCAGTACTTC. Its protein is CASSVWPSQETQYF.

This chain connects TRBV2 to TRBJ1-5; D gene ambiguous. This CDR3 contains 14 residues. The V and J ends lost 1 base and 5 bases respectively, with 9 bases between them. CDR1 and CDR2 (germline): SNHLY, FYNNEI. As DNA, the CDR3 is TGTGCCAGCAGTGAAGGAGGGAGGGATCAGCCCCAGCATTTT. The encoded protein is CASSEGGRDQPQHF.

V gene TRBV7-8 combines with J gene TRBJ2-7, with D unclear. The CDR3 consists of 14 residues. The germline CDR1 and CDR2 sequences are SGHVS and FQNEAQ. V lost 1 base, J lost 0 bases, and 7 bases lay in between. Written as DNA, the CDR3 is TGTGCCAGCAGCTTAGAGGAGAACTCCTACGAGCAGTACTTC. Protein product: CASSLEENSYEQYF.

The chain has TRBV24-1 and TRBJ2-3; possible D gene TRBD2, 6 bases. Germline CDR1 KGHDR, CDR2 SFDVKD. CDR3 length: 18 residues. The V end was cut by 5 bases, the J end by 0 bases, with 20 bases between. This CDR3 reads CATSAIGGDFDSTDTQYF. The CDR3 DNA reads as TGTGCCACCAGTGCGATTGGCGGGGACTTTGACAGCACAGATACGCAGTATTTT.

The V call is TRBV2, the J call TRBJ2-2, with no clear D. The CDR3 loop spans 12 amino acids. Germline V lookup: CDR1 SNHLY, CDR2 FYNNEI. V was clipped by 7 bases and J by 5 bases, with 8 bases between them. In DNA, the CDR3 is TGTGCCAGCATGAAGGAGACCGGGGAGCTGTTTTTT. Translation: CASMKETGELFF.

The chain joins TRBV18 to TRBJ1-5, with D possibly being TRBD1 (5 bases). The CDR3 has 16 amino acids. Germline CDR1 and CDR2: KGHSH and LQKENI. Deletions cut 3 bases from V and 1 base from J, with 13 bases between. CDR3 amino acids: CASSPRQQASNQPQHF. DNA for the CDR3: TGTGCCAGCTCACCTCGACAGCAAGCGAGCAATCAGCCCCAGCATTTT.

The rearrangement joins TRBV27 to TRBJ1-5; D uncertain. Trimming shortened V by 6 bases and J by 6 bases, and 24 bases separated the two germline ends. CDR3 length: 17 amino acids. Germline V gives CDR1 MNHEY, CDR2 SMNVEV (reference sequence). DNA of the CDR3: TGTGCCAGCAGCCATTTTGGCGTGGGCGAGCTCGGTCAGCCCCAGCATTTT. The encoded protein is CASSHFGVGELGQPQHF.

This chain joins TRBV4-1 and TRBJ2-5; 7 bases fit TRBD2. Germline CDR1 is MGHRA and CDR2 is YSYEKL. The V gene end was trimmed by 3 bases and the J gene end by 3 bases; junction bases not matched to a gene: 22. This CDR3 has 20 residues. The CDR3 DNA sequence: TGCGCCAGCAGCCAGCCCAGGGCGGGGGACCCTAAATTCGAAAAAGAGACCCAGTACTTC. This gives the protein CASSQPRAGDPKFEKETQYF.